The T cell receptor (beta chain) under discussion was sequenced for a study of blood T cell repertoires in COVID-19. Study background: T cells, B-cell-depleted T cells, or PBMCs provided the cDNA or gDNA that served as material.

In germline, CDR1 is MGHRA, CDR2 YSYEKL. The CDR3 runs 18 residues. Deletions cut 4 bases from V and 5 bases from J, with 23 bases between. In the authors' methods: Using reference gene primer amplification, nucleated cell counts were estimated. Clones were read by immunoSEQ multiplex PCR, and TCRdb kept only the in-frame ones, dropping some. V and J calls and clone size come straight from that table; D and trimming were deduced from the DNA. The sample records fewer than 250,000 clones, around 83% being singletons. This clone was seen a handful of times. The sequencing input was PBMCs or T cells enriched from blood (not recorded which). The rearrangement links TRBV4-1 to TRBJ1-4, with a possible D match to TRBD1 (5 bases). The clonotype comes from a woman aged 40 to 50 in a cohort exposed to, infected with or recovered from COVID-19 (not recorded which). CDR3 sequence: CASSPGGRGRETNEKLFF. The CDR3 DNA sequence: TGCGCCAGCAGCCCCGGCGGGAGGGGTCGGGAGACAAATGAAAAACTGTTTTTT.